This note documents a single TCR beta chain sequence. The repertoire was sequenced with immunoSEQ multiplex PCR; TCRdb's copy has only in-frame clones and lacks some. The repertoire holds about 97,000 clones, with roughly 87% as singletons. The sample originates from a study of identifying expanded T cells in peripheral blood. The CDR3 loop spans 12 amino acids. CDR1 is MNHNS, CDR2 SASEGT, per germline. Trimming stripped 3 bases from V and 12 bases from J, with 11 bases between. V and J are TRBV6-1 and TRBJ2-2, with a possible D match to TRBD1 (6 bases). The material sequenced was blood. The TCR originated in a person aged 18-70 years in good health. CDR3 DNA sequence: TGTGCCAGCAGTGATCCTGGGGGCCAGCTGTTTTTT. Translating it yields CASSDPGGQLFF.